These T cell receptor beta chains were read from a single sample in a study of T-cell reconstitution after alpha-beta-depleted transplantation in children. MiXCR was run by TCRdb on the PCR reads, yielding one entry per CDR3 protein. Among 350,000 to 450,000 distinct CDR3 sequences, 20% were seen once, and the ten largest hold approximately 3.9%. The material was PBMCs from the stem cell graft donor, obtained from the stem cell graft. These receptors were taken from a human donor who donated a stem cell graft to a child with acute myeloid leukemia. The CDR3 runs from the conserved cysteine through the conserved F or W. A D gene is named only where the DNA matches it firmly. Not all rows give a size; the values are once, few, many and, for expanded clones, a class.

CDR3 protein	CDR3 DNA	V gene	J gene	D gene	clone size
CASSLNSGTLLGEQYF	TGTGCCAGCAGCTTAAACAGCGGGACGCTCCTTGGCGAGCAGTACTTC	TRBV7-8	TRBJ2-7	TRBD2	few
CASGQAGGNEQFF	TGTGCCAGCGGCCAAGCGGGAGGGAATGAGCAGTTCTTC	TRBV7-9	TRBJ2-1	TRBD2	few
CASGRTSGEYGETQYF	TGCGCCAGCGGCAGGACTAGCGGGGAGTATGGGGAGACCCAGTACTTC	TRBV4-1	TRBJ2-5	TRBD2	NA
CSVPTAATDTQYF	TGCAGTGTTCCCACCGCGGCCACAGATACGCAGTATTTT	TRBV20-1	TRBJ2-3	NA	many
CSVGPKPGQSTKYEQYF	TGCAGCGTTGGACCGAAACCGGGACAGAGCACAAAATACGAGCAGTACTTC	TRBV29-1	TRBJ2-7	TRBD1	NA
CASSPGEAYTLYEQYF	TGCGCCAGCAGCCCCGGGGAAGCCTATACCCTCTACGAGCAGTACTTC	TRBV5-1	TRBJ2-7	NA	NA
CASSQVPSGNEQFF	TGCGCCAGCAGCCAAGTTCCTAGTGGTAATGAGCAGTTCTTC	TRBV4-1	TRBJ2-1	NA	NA
CATSRLLRLGPTDTQYF	TGTGCCACCAGCAGACTCCTAAGACTAGGACCCACAGATACGCAGTATTTT	TRBV15	TRBJ2-3	NA	NA
CASSLGDDSSGANVLTF	TGTGCCAGCAGCTTAGGGGATGACAGCTCTGGGGCCAACGTCCTGACTTTC	TRBV7-6	TRBJ2-6	NA	NA
CASSLHGGDINIQYF	TGTGCCAGCAGCTTACATGGGGGCGACATAAACATTCAGTACTTC	TRBV7-2	TRBJ2-4	NA	few
CASSFGRGGYNEQFF	TGTGCCAGCAGTTTTGGCAGGGGCGGGTACAATGAGCAGTTCTTC	TRBV28	TRBJ2-1	NA	NA
CSARDLGGGLYGYTF	TGCAGTGCTAGAGATCTCGGAGGGGGCCTCTATGGCTACACCTTC	TRBV20-1	TRBJ1-2	TRBD1	few
CSVAVLSYEQYF	TGCAGCGTTGCGGTCTTATCCTACGAGCAGTACTTC	TRBV29-1	TRBJ2-7	NA	many
CSARDVLARDTQYF	TGCAGTGCTAGAGATGTCTTAGCGAGAGATACGCAGTATTTT	TRBV20-1	TRBJ2-3	NA	few
CASTEQVVSSYEQYF	TGTGCCAGTACTGAACAGGTGGTGAGCTCCTACGAGCAGTACTTC	TRBV28	TRBJ2-7	NA	NA